This T cell receptor (beta chain) emerged from a study of identical twins. Notes on the study in general: Excess sharing between twins was weaker in beta out-of-frame sequences. Alpha sequences out of frame and shared by twins had excess low generation probability. Monozygotic twins shared more out-of-frame TCR alpha than recombination models predicted.

The CDR3 extends over 18 amino acids. CDR1 and CDR2 (germline): SGHAT, FQNNGV. The ends were cut back, 1 base at V and 6 bases at J, with 22 bases in the middle. This clonotype was detected many times. What it binds is not known. TCRdb fed the 5' RACE reads into MiXCR, producing one record per CDR3 protein. The sample consists of around 670,000 distinct CDR3 sequences, around 5.7% of them appearing once. The clonotype comes from a man aged 18 to 35 in good health. The chain is built from TRBV11-2 and TRBJ2-1; either TRBD1 or TRBD2 may supply D (5 bases each). Sequencing was done on a sample of naive T cells sorted from blood. The CDR3 spells CASSLVFRSGSGPNEQFF. In DNA, the CDR3 is TGTGCCAGCAGCTTAGTATTTCGTTCAGGGAGCGGCCCCAATGAGCAGTTCTTC.